This T cell receptor beta chain was identified during a study of blood T cell repertoires in COVID-19 (TCRdb year 2020). Concerning the study at large: The collaborator samples originated in the United States, Italy and Spain and spanned the acute and convalescent phases of COVID-19. Samples were obtained from the ongoing ImmuneRACE study (first 160 participants) and from roughly 1,300 subjects provided by 6 global collaborators. The material from the prospective study consisted of cDNA or gDNA derived from T cells, B-cell-depleted T cells, or PBMCs. Where HLA class I and class II types were available, the types were taken from metadata supplied by the sample provider, not from assay-based typing. The sample metadata nearly always contained a de-identified subject ID, COVID-19 status, age in years and sex. The repertoires were made available in a free public database intended to serve as a resource for research on the immune response to SARS-CoV-2. Subjects who had been exposed to COVID-19, were actively infected with it, or had recovered from it provided the deeply sampled blood TCRbeta repertoires that made up the dataset.

General conclusions and limits of the study: How much clinical and demographic metadata was included differed by source and by participant, and the metadata was provided uncurated.

Whole blood was collected in K2EDTA tubes by collaborating institutions according to the institutions' own protocols. For TCRbeta analysis, collaborator samples were shipped as frozen whole blood, as isolated PBMCs, or as DNA extracted from either sample type. TCRbeta CDR3 regions were amplified from genomic DNA using the immunoSEQ Assay, a bias-controlled multiplex PCR. On the authors' methods: The number of nucleated cells in each sample was estimated by amplification of reference gene primers within the assay. Sequence reads were collapsed and filtered to measure the absolute abundance of every unique TCRbeta CDR3 rearrangement. For each sample, productive Simpson clonality was calculated as the square root of Simpson's diversity index over productive rearrangements. TCRdb took over this immuneACCESS table, retaining in-frame rearrangements with V and J assigned. Such tables are incomplete; in checked studies, under half of the missing clones stem from an unresolved V gene, and the remainder is unexplained. Clone size and V and J calls were adopted from that table, with D and trimming inferred from the DNA. This sample is represented by fewer than 250,000 clones; 70% to 90% of them were singletons. The top ten clones comprise 2% to 2.5% of the sample.

Measured from the cysteine to the phenylalanine, the CDR3 is 13 residues long. Only CDR3 DNA remains: 39 bases, in frame from the first base. V is shortened by 1 base, J by 5 bases, and the region joining them spans 11 bases. Sequences GTSNPN (CDR1) and SVGIG (CDR2) are obtained from the germline V gene (reference sequence). Of note for this clone: Its antigen remains unidentified. The sample holds no much larger clone one base away, and base qualities are not on file.

This clonotype was sampled from a woman in her fifties or sixties with acute or convalescent COVID-19. This chain is built from TRBV30 and TRBJ1-1; possibly the D gene is TRBD1, per 5 matching bases. The specimen was peripheral blood. The CDR3 amino acid sequence is: CAWSGQGRTEAFF. The DNA is TGTGCCTGGAGTGGGCAGGGAAGAACTGAAGCTTTCTTT.